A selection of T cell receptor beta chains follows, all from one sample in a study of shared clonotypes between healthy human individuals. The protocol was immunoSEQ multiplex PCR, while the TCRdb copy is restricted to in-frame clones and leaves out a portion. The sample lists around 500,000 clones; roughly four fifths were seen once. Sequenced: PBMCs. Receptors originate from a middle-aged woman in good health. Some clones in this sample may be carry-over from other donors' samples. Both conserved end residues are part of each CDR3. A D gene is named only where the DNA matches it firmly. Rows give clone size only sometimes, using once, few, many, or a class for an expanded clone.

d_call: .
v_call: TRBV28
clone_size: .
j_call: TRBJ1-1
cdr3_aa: CASSLGESGTTEAFF
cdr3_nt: TGTGCCAGCAGTCTAGGTGAGTCTGGAACCACTGAAGCTTTCTTT

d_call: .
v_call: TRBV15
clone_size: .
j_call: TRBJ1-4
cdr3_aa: CATSRNRIGNEKLFF
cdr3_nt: TGTGCCACCAGCAGAAATCGCATTGGGAATGAAAAACTGTTTTTT

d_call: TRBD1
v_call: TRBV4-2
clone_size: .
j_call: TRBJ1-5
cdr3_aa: CASSQGGTGGQPQHF
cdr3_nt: TGTGCCAGCAGCCAGGGCGGGACAGGTGGTCAGCCCCAGCATTTT

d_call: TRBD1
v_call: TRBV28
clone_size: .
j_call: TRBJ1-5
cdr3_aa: CASKTGTNQPQHF
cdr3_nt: TGTGCCAGCAAGACAGGGACCAATCAGCCCCAGCATTTT

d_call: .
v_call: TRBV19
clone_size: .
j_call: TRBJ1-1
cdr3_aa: CASSKGRVNTEAFF
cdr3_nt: TGTGCCAGTAGTAAGGGCAGGGTGAACACTGAAGCTTTCTTT

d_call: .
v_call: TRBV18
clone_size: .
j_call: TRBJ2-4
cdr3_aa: CASSPTASEGRNIQYF
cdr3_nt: TGTGCCAGCTCACCAACAGCTAGCGAGGGTAGAAACATTCAGTACTTC

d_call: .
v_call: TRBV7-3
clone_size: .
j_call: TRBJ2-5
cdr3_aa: CASSQAGQGKETQYF
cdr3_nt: TGTGCCAGCAGCCAAGCGGGGCAGGGGAAAGAGACCCAGTACTTC

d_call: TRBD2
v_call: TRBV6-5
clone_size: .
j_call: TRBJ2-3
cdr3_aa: CASSYGTSIHTDTQYF
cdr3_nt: TGTGCCAGCAGTTATGGGACTAGCATTCATACAGATACGCAGTATTTT

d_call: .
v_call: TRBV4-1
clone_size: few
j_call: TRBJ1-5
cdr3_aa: CASSQDGGYQPQHF
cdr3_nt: TGCGCCAGCAGCCAAGATGGAGGGTATCAGCCCCAGCATTTT

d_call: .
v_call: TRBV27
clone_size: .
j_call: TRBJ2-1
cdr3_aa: CASSLRGTSGAQGLAEEQFF
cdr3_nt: TGTGCCAGCAGTTTGAGGGGAACTAGTGGGGCCCAAGGCCTTGCCGAGGAGCAGTTCTTC

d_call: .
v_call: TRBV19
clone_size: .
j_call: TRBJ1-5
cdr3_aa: CASTKTRQTPAYSNQPQHF
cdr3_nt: TGTGCCAGTACTAAAACCCGCCAAACGCCTGCATATAGCAATCAGCCCCAGCATTTT

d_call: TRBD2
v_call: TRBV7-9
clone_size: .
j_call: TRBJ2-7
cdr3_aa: CASSLPGGSSYEQYF
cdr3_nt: TGTGCCAGCAGCTTACCGGGGGGGAGCTCCTACGAGCAGTACTTC

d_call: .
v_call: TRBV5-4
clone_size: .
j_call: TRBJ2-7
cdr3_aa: CASTPAGGSYEQYF
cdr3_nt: TGTGCCAGCACGCCAGCGGGTGGCTCCTACGAGCAGTACTTC

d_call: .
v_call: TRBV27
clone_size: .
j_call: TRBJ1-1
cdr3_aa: CASSLTGSGTEAFF
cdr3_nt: TGTGCCAGCAGTCTGACAGGCAGTGGGACTGAAGCTTTCTTT

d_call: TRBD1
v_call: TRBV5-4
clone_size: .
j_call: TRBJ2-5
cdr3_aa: CASSKNFDRDGETQYF
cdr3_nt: TGTGCCAGCAGCAAGAATTTTGACAGGGACGGGGAGACCCAGTACTTC

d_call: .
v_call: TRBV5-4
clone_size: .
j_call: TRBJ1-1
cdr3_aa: CASRAMGGNTEAFF
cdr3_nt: TGTGCCAGCAGGGCTATGGGTGGGAACACTGAAGCTTTCTTT

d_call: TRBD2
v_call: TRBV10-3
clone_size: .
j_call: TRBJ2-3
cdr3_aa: CAISEGGSGSRNTQYF
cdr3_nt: TGTGCCATCAGTGAGGGGGGTAGCGGGAGTCGCAATACGCAGTATTTT

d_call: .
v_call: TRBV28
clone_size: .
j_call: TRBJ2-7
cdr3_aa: CASSLATYEQYF
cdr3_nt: TGTGCCAGCAGTTTGGCCACCTACGAGCAGTACTTC

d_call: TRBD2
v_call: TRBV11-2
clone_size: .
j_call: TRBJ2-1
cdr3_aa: CASSLGTRYEQFF
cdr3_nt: TGTGCCAGCAGCTTAGGGACTAGATATGAGCAGTTCTTC

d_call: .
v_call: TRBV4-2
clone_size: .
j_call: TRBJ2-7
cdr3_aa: CASSQELAGTYEQYF
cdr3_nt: TGTGCCAGCAGCCAAGAACTGGCAGGCACCTACGAGCAGTACTTC

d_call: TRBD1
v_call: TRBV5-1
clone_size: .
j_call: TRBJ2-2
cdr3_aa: CASSWDRGANTGELFF
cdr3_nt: TGCGCCAGCAGCTGGGACAGGGGAGCGAACACCGGGGAGCTGTTTTTT

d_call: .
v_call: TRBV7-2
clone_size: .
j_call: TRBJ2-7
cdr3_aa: CASSLFGTSSYEQYF
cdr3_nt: TGTGCCAGCAGCTTATTTGGGACTTCCTCCTACGAGCAGTACTTC

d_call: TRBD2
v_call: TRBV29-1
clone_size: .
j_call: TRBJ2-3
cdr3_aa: CSVELSSGSPDTQYF
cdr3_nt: TGCAGCGTTGAACTCTCCAGCGGGAGCCCAGATACGCAGTATTTT

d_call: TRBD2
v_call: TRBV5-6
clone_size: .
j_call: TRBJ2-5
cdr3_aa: CASSSLAGTSGRLTQYF
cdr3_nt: TGTGCCAGCAGCTCCCTTGCCGGGACTAGCGGGAGGCTTACCCAGTACTTC

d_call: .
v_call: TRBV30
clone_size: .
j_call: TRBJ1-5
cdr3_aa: CAWSVSYDQPQHF
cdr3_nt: TGTGCCTGGAGTGTCTCCTACGATCAGCCCCAGCATTTT

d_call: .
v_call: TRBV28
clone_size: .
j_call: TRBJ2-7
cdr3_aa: CASSSPQAYEQYF
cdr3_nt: TGTGCCAGCAGTTCCCCGCAGGCCTACGAGCAGTACTTC

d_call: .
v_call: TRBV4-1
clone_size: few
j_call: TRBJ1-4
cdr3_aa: CASSLQGSDEKLFF
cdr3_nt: TGCGCCAGCAGCCTCCAAGGGTCCGACGAAAAACTGTTTTTT

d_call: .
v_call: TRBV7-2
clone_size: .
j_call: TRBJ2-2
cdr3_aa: CASSLLANTGELFF
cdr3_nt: TGTGCCAGCAGCCTACTCGCGAACACCGGGGAGCTGTTTTTT

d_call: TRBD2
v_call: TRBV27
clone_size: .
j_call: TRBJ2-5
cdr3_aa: CASVGAGERETQYF
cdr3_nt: TGTGCCAGCGTTGGAGCGGGAGAGAGAGAGACCCAGTACTTC

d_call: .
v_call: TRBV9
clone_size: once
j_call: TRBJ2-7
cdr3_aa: CASSVADGGGSSYEQYF
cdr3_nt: TGTGCCAGCAGCGTAGCGGACGGAGGGGGGAGCTCCTACGAGCAGTACTTC

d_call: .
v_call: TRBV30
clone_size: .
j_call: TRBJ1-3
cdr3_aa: CAWTTPGGFSGNTIYF
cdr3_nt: TGTGCCTGGACCACCCCGGGGGGGTTTTCTGGAAACACCATATATTTT

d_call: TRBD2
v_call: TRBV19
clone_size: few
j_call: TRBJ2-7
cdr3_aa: CATGLAGAGEQYF
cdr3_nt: TGTGCCACTGGACTAGCGGGAGCCGGCGAGCAGTACTTC

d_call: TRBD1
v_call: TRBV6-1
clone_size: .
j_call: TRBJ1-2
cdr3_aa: CASSESWTGDGTYGYTF
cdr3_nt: TGTGCCAGCAGTGAATCGTGGACAGGGGACGGGACCTATGGCTACACCTTC

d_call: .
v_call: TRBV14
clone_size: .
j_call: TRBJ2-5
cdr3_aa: CASSQAPLAETQYF
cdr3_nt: TGTGCCAGCAGCCAAGCCCCTTTAGCGGAGACCCAGTACTTC

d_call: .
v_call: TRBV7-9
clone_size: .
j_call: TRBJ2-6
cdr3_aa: CASSQVLVGANVLTF
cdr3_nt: TGTGCCAGCAGCCAGGTCCTCGTGGGGGCCAACGTCCTGACTTTC

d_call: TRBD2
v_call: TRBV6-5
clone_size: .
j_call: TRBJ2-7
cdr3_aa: CATRRASGAYEQYF
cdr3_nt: TGTGCCACCCGGAGGGCTAGCGGTGCCTACGAGCAGTACTTC

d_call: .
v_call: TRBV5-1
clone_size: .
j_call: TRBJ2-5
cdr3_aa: CASSLDARGSETQYF
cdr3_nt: TGCGCCAGCAGCTTGGACGCCAGGGGATCGGAGACCCAGTACTTC

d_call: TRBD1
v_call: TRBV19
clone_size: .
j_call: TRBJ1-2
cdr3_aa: CASRGQGLLLEGYTF
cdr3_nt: TGTGCCAGTAGGGGACAGGGGCTCCTTCTGGAAGGCTACACCTTC

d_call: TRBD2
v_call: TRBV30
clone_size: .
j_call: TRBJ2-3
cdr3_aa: CAWSGLAGGLGTQYF
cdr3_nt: TGTGCCTGGAGTGGGCTAGCGGGAGGGTTAGGTACGCAGTATTTT

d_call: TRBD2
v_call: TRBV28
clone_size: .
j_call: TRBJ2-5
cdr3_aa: CASSPARGRETQYF
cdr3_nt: TGTGCCAGCAGCCCCGCACGCGGGAGAGAGACCCAGTACTTC

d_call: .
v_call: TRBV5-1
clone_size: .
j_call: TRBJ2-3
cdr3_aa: CASSLAISSTDTQYF
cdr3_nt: TGCGCCAGCAGCTTGGCGATATCTAGCACAGATACGCAGTATTTT

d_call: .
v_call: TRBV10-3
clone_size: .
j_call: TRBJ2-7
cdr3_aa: CAISGRRSDYEQYF
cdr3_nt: TGTGCCATCAGTGGACGTAGGTCCGACTACGAGCAGTACTTC